These 10 T cell receptor beta chains came from one sample sequenced in a study of CD8+ T cells in alopecia areata. Extraction and reverse transcription of RNA yielded cDNA as the sequencing template. Clones were sequenced by immunoSEQ multiplex PCR, and TCRdb holds only the in-frame ones, with some missing. The table includes over 200,000 clones, roughly 57% detected once. Source: CD4+ T cells sorted from blood, taken at week 0. These receptors all come from a human donor with alopecia areata.

The chain is built from TRBV5-1 and TRBJ2-7; D might be TRBD1 (5 bases). The CDR3 consists of 13 residues. Trimming stripped 4 bases from V and 1 base from J, with 9 bases between. Germline CDR1 reads SGHRS; CDR2 reads YFSETQ. The CDR3 DNA reads as TGCGCCAGCAGCACGACAGCGTCCTACGAGCAGTACTTC. It is translated as CASSTTASYEQYF.

The gene calls are TRBV29-1 and TRBJ2-7; 8 bases match TRBD2. With V trimmed by 8 bases and J by 6 bases, 15 bases remained unmatched. The CDR3 sequence is 14 residues long. The germline CDR1 and CDR2 sequences are SQVTM and ANQGSEA. In DNA form, the CDR3 reads TGCAGCCCGCCGGGCTGTCGCCGGGGGGGCGAGCAGTACTTC. It codes for CSPPGCRRGGEQYF.

With regard to this clone: Different DNA sequences within this sample yield the same CDR3. This sequence joins TRBV18 and TRBJ2-3; D not resolved. V lost 3 bases, J lost 6 bases, and 4 bases lay in between. Germline loops: CDR1 KGHSH, CDR2 LQKENI. The CDR3 consists of 11 residues. As DNA, the CDR3 is TGTGCCAGCTCACCTCGTGATACGCAGTATTTT. Translation: CASSPRDTQYF.

Only a few counts were recorded for this clone. The CDR3: CASSLEWAGEQYF. CDR3 sequence (DNA): TGCGCCAGCAGCTTGGAATGGGCTGGAGAGCAGTACTTC. The J gene is TRBJ2-7, the V gene TRBV5-1; no definite D call. V lost 0 bases and J lost 7, with 11 bases in between. Looked up from germline, CDR1 is SGHRS and CDR2 is YFSETQ. This CDR3 has 13 residues.

This clone was counted between two and nine times. The chain joins TRBV29-1 to TRBJ1-1; TRBD1 might be the D (5 bases). Germline V gene data show CDR1 as SQVTM and CDR2 as ANQGSEA. Trimming cost V 7 bases and J 8 bases, with 17 bases left between them. The CDR3 spans 12 residues. CDR3 sequence reads: CSGAFGTTEAFF. The CDR3 DNA sequence: TGCAGCGGTGCTTTCGGGACTACCGAAGCTTTCTTT. The full variable domain, with the rest looked up from reference TRBV29-1 and TRBJ1-1, is SAVISQKPSRDICQRGTSLTIQCQVDSQVTMMFWYRQQPGQSLTLIATANQGSEATYESGFVIDKFPISRPNLTFSTLTVSNMSPEDSSIYLCSGAFGTTEAFFGQGTRLTVV.

This chain joins TRBV29-1 and TRBJ1-1, with TRBD1 matching over 9 bases. The CDR3 consists of 11 residues. Germline V gene sequence: CDR1 SQVTM, CDR2 ANQGSEA. As DNA, the CDR3 is TGCGTCGGGACAGGGTACACTGAAGCTTTCTTT. Translation gives CVGTGYTEAFF. Looking up the rest from reference TRBV29-1 and TRBJ1-1 gives the full variable domain: SAVISQKPSRDICQRGTSLTIQCQVDSQVTMMFWYRQQPGQSLTLIATANQGSEATYESGFVIDKFPISRPNLTFSTLTVSNMSPEDSSIYLCVGTGYTEAFFGQGTRLTVV.

The V call is TRBV4-2, the J call TRBJ1-1; 7 bases line up with TRBD1. CDR1 is LGHNA and CDR2 is YNFKEQ in the germline V gene. The V gene end was trimmed by 2 bases and the J gene end by 1 base; junction bases not matched to a gene: 7. The CDR3 is made up of 16 amino acids. For the CDR3, the DNA is TGTGCCAGCAGCCAACCTTTTTGGACAGGGAACACTGAAGCTTTCTTT. It specifies CASSQPFWTGNTEAFF.

There are a few counts of this clone. The CDR3 reads CASSFLQGMNTEAFF. The CDR3 DNA follows: TGTGCCAGCAGCTTCTTACAGGGGATGAACACTGAAGCTTTCTTT. The chain recombines TRBV7-9 with TRBJ1-1; 7 bases agree with TRBD1. CDR1 and CDR2 (germline): SEHNR, FQNEAQ (reference sequence). The CDR3 covers 15 residues. V was clipped by 3 bases and J by 0 bases; unmatched bases: 4.

The rearrangement uses TRBV4-1 and TRBJ2-2; D unresolved. The CDR3 loop spans 16 amino acids. Germline CDR1 and CDR2: MGHRA and YSYEKL. The V end was cut by 1 base, the J end by 0 bases, with 9 bases between. The CDR3 DNA reads TGCGCCAGCAGCCAAGTTGTCCGGTCGAACACCGGGGAGCTGTTTTTT. It yields the protein CASSQVVRSNTGELFF.

This chain uses TRBV7-6 with TRBJ2-3, with TRBD2 identical over 11 bases. Germline CDR1 and CDR2: SGHVS and FNYEAQ. The trim removed 1 base at V and 7 bases at J, leaving 4 bases unmatched. The CDR3 runs to 15 residues. CDR3 nucleotide sequence: TGTGCCAGCAGCTTAGTGGGACTAGCGGACAATACGCAGTATTTT. This translates into CASSLVGLADNTQYF.